A selection of T cell receptor beta chains follows, all from one sample in a study of blood T cell repertoires in COVID-19. TCRdb keeps only in-frame clones here, not all; method: immunoSEQ multiplex PCR. The data contain approximately 300,000 clones, approximately 82% of them singletons. The sequenced sample consisted of peripheral blood. The receptor source for this set is a woman between 45 and 65 years old with acute or convalescent COVID-19. CDR3s include the opening cysteine and the closing phenylalanine or tryptophan. A D gene is named only where the DNA matches it firmly. Some rows mark clone size as missing; the rest say once, few, many or name a class of expanded clone.

V gene: TRBV24-1; J gene: TRBJ2-5; D gene: .; clone size: .; CDR3 DNA: TGTGCCACCAGTGATTTGGGGGCTCACCAAGAGACCCAGTACTTC; CDR3 protein: CATSDLGAHQETQYF
V gene: TRBV6-5; J gene: TRBJ2-3; D gene: .; clone size: .; CDR3 DNA: TGTGCCAGCACCAAACGGGATACGCAGTATTTT; CDR3 protein: CASTKRDTQYF
V gene: TRBV5-4; J gene: TRBJ1-2; D gene: TRBD1; clone size: .; CDR3 DNA: TGTGCCAGCAGCGGTGTAGGGGGCGGGTATGGCTACACCTTC; CDR3 protein: CASSGVGGGYGYTF
V gene: TRBV4-2; J gene: TRBJ2-5; D gene: TRBD2; clone size: .; CDR3 DNA: TGTGCCAGCAGCCAAGAGAGGTGGACTAGCGGACTCAGACAAGAGACCCAGTACTTC; CDR3 protein: CASSQERWTSGLRQETQYF
V gene: TRBV7-9; J gene: TRBJ1-1; D gene: TRBD1; clone size: .; CDR3 DNA: TGTGCCAGCTCCTGGGGACAGGGTAACACTGAAGCTTTCTTT; CDR3 protein: CASSWGQGNTEAFF
V gene: TRBV6-1; J gene: TRBJ1-2; D gene: .; clone size: once; CDR3 DNA: TGTGCCAGCAGTGAAGGGGTGTCCAGGGCTAACTATGGCTACACCTTC; CDR3 protein: CASSEGVSRANYGYTF
V gene: TRBV7-2; J gene: TRBJ2-1; D gene: .; clone size: once; CDR3 DNA: TGTGCCAGCAGCGCGGTCAGGGCCAATGAGCAGTTCTTC; CDR3 protein: CASSAVRANEQFF
V gene: TRBV5-1; J gene: TRBJ1-1; D gene: TRBD1; clone size: .; CDR3 DNA: TGCGCCAGCAATTTGGACAGGGGCGACCTAAACACTGAAGCTTTCTTT; CDR3 protein: CASNLDRGDLNTEAFF
V gene: TRBV24-1; J gene: TRBJ1-2; D gene: TRBD1; clone size: .; CDR3 DNA: TGTGCCACCAGTCGACAGGGGAACTATGGCTACACCTTC; CDR3 protein: CATSRQGNYGYTF
V gene: TRBV7-2; J gene: TRBJ1-6; D gene: .; clone size: .; CDR3 DNA: TGTGCCAGCAGCTTAGCGCAGGGGTCACCCCTCCACTTT; CDR3 protein: CASSLAQGSPLHF
V gene: TRBV29-1; J gene: TRBJ1-2; D gene: .; clone size: .; CDR3 DNA: TGCAGCGTTAACAGTAACGATGGCTACACCTTC; CDR3 protein: CSVNSNDGYTF
V gene: TRBV11-2; J gene: TRBJ2-7; D gene: .; clone size: .; CDR3 DNA: TGTGCCAGCAGTTTCACAGGGTTTGAGCAGTACTTC; CDR3 protein: CASSFTGFEQYF
V gene: TRBV5-1; J gene: TRBJ1-3; D gene: .; clone size: .; CDR3 DNA: TGCGCCAGCAGCTTGGCCGGAACAGGGAGAGGAAACACCATATATTTT; CDR3 protein: CASSLAGTGRGNTIYF
V gene: TRBV3-1/TRBV3-2; J gene: TRBJ1-1; D gene: .; clone size: .; CDR3 DNA: TGTGCCAGCAGCCCCACGAGAGGGGGTCCTGAAGCTTTCTTT; CDR3 protein: CASSPTRGGPEAFF
V gene: TRBV3-1/TRBV3-2; J gene: TRBJ1-1; D gene: .; clone size: many; CDR3 DNA: TGTGCCAGCAGCCAGGGCCACCCTGAAGCTTTCTTT; CDR3 protein: CASSQGHPEAFF
V gene: TRBV2; J gene: TRBJ1-2; D gene: .; clone size: .; CDR3 DNA: TGTGCCAGCAGTGAGGGCAGGGATGCCTATGGCTACACCTTC; CDR3 protein: CASSEGRDAYGYTF
V gene: TRBV12-5; J gene: TRBJ1-4; D gene: .; clone size: .; CDR3 DNA: TGTGCTAGTGGTTTGATTTCACACAGTCTTAATGAAAAACTGTTTTTT; CDR3 protein: CASGLISHSLNEKLFF
V gene: TRBV10-3; J gene: TRBJ1-1; D gene: TRBD1; clone size: .; CDR3 DNA: TGTGCCATCACGGGACAGGCGAACACTGAAGCTTTCTTT; CDR3 protein: CAITGQANTEAFF
V gene: TRBV2; J gene: TRBJ2-1; D gene: .; clone size: .; CDR3 DNA: TGTGCCAGCAGTTTGTCTAGCGTCTCGATGGGCAATGAGCAGTTCTTC; CDR3 protein: CASSLSSVSMGNEQFF
V gene: TRBV7-2; J gene: TRBJ2-6; D gene: .; clone size: .; CDR3 DNA: TGTGCCAGCAGCAGCCAGGGTCTGATCTCTGGGGCCAACGTCCTGACTTTC; CDR3 protein: CASSSQGLISGANVLTF
V gene: TRBV5-4; J gene: TRBJ1-1; D gene: .; clone size: .; CDR3 DNA: TGTGCCAGCAGCTTTCAGGGTAACACTGAAGCTTTCTTT; CDR3 protein: CASSFQGNTEAFF
V gene: TRBV19; J gene: TRBJ1-5; D gene: .; clone size: once; CDR3 DNA: TGTGCCAGTAGCGACAGTGGGGGGGGAGAGCCCCAGCATTTT; CDR3 protein: CASSDSGGGEPQHF
V gene: TRBV4-2; J gene: TRBJ2-2; D gene: TRBD2; clone size: once; CDR3 DNA: TGTGCCAGCAGCCAAGGGACTAGCGGGGGGACGAACACCGGGGAGCTGTTTTTT; CDR3 protein: CASSQGTSGGTNTGELFF
V gene: TRBV19; J gene: TRBJ2-5; D gene: .; clone size: few; CDR3 DNA: TGTGCCAGTACTGCCGCAGGGCGCCACCAAGAGACCCAGTACTTC; CDR3 protein: CASTAAGRHQETQYF
V gene: TRBV24-1; J gene: TRBJ1-2; D gene: TRBD1; clone size: .; CDR3 DNA: TGTGCCACCAGTGAGAGTACGGGACAGGGGGCGGAGGGCTACACCTTC; CDR3 protein: CATSESTGQGAEGYTF
V gene: TRBV9; J gene: TRBJ2-3; D gene: TRBD2; clone size: .; CDR3 DNA: TGTGCCAGCAGCCCCGGGGGGGCGGGAGCGAAAGATACGCAGTATTTT; CDR3 protein: CASSPGGAGAKDTQYF
V gene: TRBV5-1; J gene: TRBJ2-5; D gene: TRBD1; clone size: .; CDR3 DNA: TGCGCCAGCAGCACAGGGACAGGGGCTAAGGAGACCCAGTACTTC; CDR3 protein: CASSTGTGAKETQYF
V gene: TRBV7-8; J gene: TRBJ2-5; D gene: .; clone size: few; CDR3 DNA: TGTGCCAGCAGCTTATGGAACCGGGGAGAGACCCAGTACTTC; CDR3 protein: CASSLWNRGETQYF
V gene: TRBV7-7; J gene: TRBJ2-1; D gene: TRBD2; clone size: .; CDR3 DNA: TGTGCCAGCAGCGCGGGACTAGCGGGACCTCACAATGAGCAGTTCTTC; CDR3 protein: CASSAGLAGPHNEQFF
V gene: TRBV4-1; J gene: TRBJ1-5; D gene: TRBD1; clone size: .; CDR3 DNA: TGCGCCAGCAGCCAGAAAGGACAGGGGGCGTTTCAGCCCCAGCATTTT; CDR3 protein: CASSQKGQGAFQPQHF
V gene: TRBV16; J gene: TRBJ1-1; D gene: TRBD1; clone size: .; CDR3 DNA: TGTGCCAGCAGCGAGGACAGGGAATTTGAAGCTTTCTTT; CDR3 protein: CASSEDREFEAFF
V gene: TRBV9; J gene: TRBJ2-3; D gene: .; clone size: .; CDR3 DNA: TGTGCCAGCACCTCCCCTAACCGCACAGATACGCAGTATTTT; CDR3 protein: CASTSPNRTDTQYF
V gene: TRBV4-1; J gene: TRBJ2-2; D gene: TRBD2; clone size: .; CDR3 DNA: TGCGCCAGCAGCCAGGAGCGGGGGGGAGTAGCCGGGGAGCTGTTTTTT; CDR3 protein: CASSQERGGVAGELFF
V gene: TRBV5-6; J gene: TRBJ1-6; D gene: .; clone size: .; CDR3 DNA: TGTGCCAGCAGCTTGGAGGGGCAGGGTTCACCCCTCCACTTT; CDR3 protein: CASSLEGQGSPLHF